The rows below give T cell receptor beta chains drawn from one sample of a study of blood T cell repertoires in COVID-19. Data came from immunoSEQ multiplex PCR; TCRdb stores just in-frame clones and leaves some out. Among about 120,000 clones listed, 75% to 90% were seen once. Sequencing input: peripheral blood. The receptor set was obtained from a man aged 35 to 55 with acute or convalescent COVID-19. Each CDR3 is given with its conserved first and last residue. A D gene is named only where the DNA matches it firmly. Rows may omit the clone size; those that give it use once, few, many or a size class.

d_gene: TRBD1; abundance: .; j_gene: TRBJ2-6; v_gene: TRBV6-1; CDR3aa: CASSDGNRGITGANVLTF; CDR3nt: TGTGCCAGCAGTGACGGTAACAGGGGGATAACTGGGGCCAACGTCCTGACTTTC
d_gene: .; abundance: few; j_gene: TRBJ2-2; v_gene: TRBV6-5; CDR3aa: CASRPGYSTGELFF; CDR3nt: TGTGCCAGCAGACCAGGGTATTCGACCGGGGAGCTGTTTTTT
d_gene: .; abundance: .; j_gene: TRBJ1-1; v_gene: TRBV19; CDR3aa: CASNPTQNTEAFF; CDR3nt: TGTGCCAGTAATCCCACACAGAACACTGAAGCTTTCTTT
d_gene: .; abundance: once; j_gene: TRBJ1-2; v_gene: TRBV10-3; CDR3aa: CAIGETGLWEANYGYTF; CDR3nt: TGTGCCATCGGGGAAACAGGTCTTTGGGAAGCTAACTATGGCTACACCTTC
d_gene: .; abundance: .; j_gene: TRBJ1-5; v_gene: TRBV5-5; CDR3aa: CASSPTGSNQPQHF; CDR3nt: TGTGCCAGCAGCCCTACAGGGAGCAATCAGCCCCAGCATTTT
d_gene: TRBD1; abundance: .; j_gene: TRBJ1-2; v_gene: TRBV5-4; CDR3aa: CASRTQAGTGFWYYGYTF; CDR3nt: TGTGCCAGCAGAACCCAAGCCGGGACAGGCTTTTGGTACTATGGCTACACCTTC
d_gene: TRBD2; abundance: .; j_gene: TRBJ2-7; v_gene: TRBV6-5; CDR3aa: CASSPSGSGEQYF; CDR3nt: TGTGCCAGCAGTCCTAGCGGGAGTGGCGAGCAGTACTTC
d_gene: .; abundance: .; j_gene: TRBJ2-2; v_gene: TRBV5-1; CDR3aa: CASSPRANTGELFF; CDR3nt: TGCGCCAGCAGCCCCCGGGCGAACACCGGGGAGCTGTTTTTT
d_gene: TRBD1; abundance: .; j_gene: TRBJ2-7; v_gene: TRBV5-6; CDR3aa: CASSSTGGNEQYF; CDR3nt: TGTGCCAGCAGCTCGACAGGGGGCAACGAGCAGTACTTC
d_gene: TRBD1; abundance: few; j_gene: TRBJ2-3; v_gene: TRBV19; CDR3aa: CASTQGDRSTDTQYF; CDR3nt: TGTGCCAGTACCCAGGGGGACAGGAGCACAGATACGCAGTATTTT
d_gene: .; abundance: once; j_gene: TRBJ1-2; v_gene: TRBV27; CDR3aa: CASSLDPGVYGYTF; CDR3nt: TGTGCCAGCAGTTTAGATCCAGGGGTCTATGGCTACACCTTC